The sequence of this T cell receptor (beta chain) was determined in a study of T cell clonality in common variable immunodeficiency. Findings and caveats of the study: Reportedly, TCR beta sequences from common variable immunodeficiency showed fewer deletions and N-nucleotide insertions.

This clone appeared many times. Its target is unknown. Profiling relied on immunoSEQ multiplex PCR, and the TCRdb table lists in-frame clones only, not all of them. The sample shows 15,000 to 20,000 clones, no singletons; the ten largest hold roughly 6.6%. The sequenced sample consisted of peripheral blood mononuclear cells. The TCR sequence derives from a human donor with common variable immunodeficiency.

The CDR3 protein is CASSLVDSTGELFF. Partial CDR3 DNA: TGTGCCAGCAGCTTAGTAGACAGCACCGGGGAG. The chain employs TRBV7-9 and TRBJ2-2; a weak D match, TRBD1 (5 bases). The CDR3 end lies 3 residues beyond the end of the read and is filled in from the germline J gene. Germline V lookup: CDR1 SEHNR, CDR2 FQNEAQ (reference sequence). The CDR3 is 14 residues long. V lost 1 base and J lost 4, with 7 bases in between.